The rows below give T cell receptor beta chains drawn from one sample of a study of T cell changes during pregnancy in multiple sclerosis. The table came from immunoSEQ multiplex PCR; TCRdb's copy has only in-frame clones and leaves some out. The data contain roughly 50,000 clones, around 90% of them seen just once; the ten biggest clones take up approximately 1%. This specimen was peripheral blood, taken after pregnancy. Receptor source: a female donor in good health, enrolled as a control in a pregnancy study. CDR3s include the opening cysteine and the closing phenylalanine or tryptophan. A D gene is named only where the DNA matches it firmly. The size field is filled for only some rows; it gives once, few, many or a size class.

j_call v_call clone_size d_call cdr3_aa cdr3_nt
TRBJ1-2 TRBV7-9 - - CASSFTSGHGYTF TGTGCCAGCAGCTTCACAAGTGGCCATGGCTACACCTTC
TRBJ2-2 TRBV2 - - CASTPQGSNTGELFF TGTGCCAGCACACCCCAGGGCTCGAACACCGGGGAGCTGTTTTTT
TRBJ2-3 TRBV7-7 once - CASSQSTSPGGTQYF TGTGCCAGCAGCCAATCTACCTCACCCGGGGGAACGCAGTATTTT
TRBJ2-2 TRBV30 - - CAWSDFTGELFF TGTGCCTGGAGCGACTTTACCGGGGAGCTGTTTTTT
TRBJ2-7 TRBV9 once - CASSVDPMGGREQYF TGTGCCAGCAGCGTAGATCCGATGGGGGGGCGCGAGCAGTACTTC
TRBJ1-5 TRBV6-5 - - CASSRGGANQPQHF TGTGCCAGCTCCCGAGGAGGGGCAAATCAGCCCCAGCATTTT
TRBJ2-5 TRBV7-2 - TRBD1 CASSLGTQGAGETQYF TGTGCCAGCAGCTTAGGGACCCAGGGGGCGGGCGAGACCCAGTACTTC
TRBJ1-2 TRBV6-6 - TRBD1 CASSYGQGFIDGYTF TGTGCCAGCAGTTACGGACAGGGGTTTATCGATGGCTACACCTTC
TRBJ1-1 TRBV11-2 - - CASSLFGTEAFF TGTGCCAGCAGCCTCTTCGGCACTGAAGCTTTCTTT
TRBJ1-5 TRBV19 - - CASSIPGYNQPQHF TGTGCCAGTAGTATCCCCGGGTACAATCAGCCCCAGCATTTT
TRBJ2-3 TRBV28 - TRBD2 CASSLGPHSGRAGDTQYF TGTGCCAGCAGTTTGGGGCCCCACAGCGGGAGGGCCGGAGATACGCAGTATTTT
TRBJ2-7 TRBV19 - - CASSMIGTEYEQYF TGTGCCAGTAGTATGATAGGGACTGAATACGAGCAGTACTTC
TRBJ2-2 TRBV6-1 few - CASRRSPNTGELFF TGTGCCAGCAGGAGGAGCCCGAACACCGGGGAGCTGTTTTTT
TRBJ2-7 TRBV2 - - CAGGGRMVPGEQYF TGTGCCGGGGGGGGGCGCATGGTCCCAGGCGAGCAGTACTTC
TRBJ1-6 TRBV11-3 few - CASSLGESSPLHF TGTGCCAGCAGCTTAGGAGAAAGTTCACCCCTCCACTTT
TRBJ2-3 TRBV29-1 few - CSGVDSPRRTDTQYF TGCAGCGGGGTGGACTCCCCGAGACGCACAGATACGCAGTATTTT
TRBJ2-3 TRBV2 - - CASILGVSDTQYF TGTGCCAGCATTCTAGGTGTTTCAGATACGCAGTATTTT
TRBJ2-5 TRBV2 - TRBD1 CASSHDRGQRTQYF TGTGCCAGCAGTCATGACAGGGGGCAGAGGACCCAGTACTTC
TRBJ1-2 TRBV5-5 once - CASSLGGTYSNYGYTF TGTGCCAGCAGCTTGGGAGGGACATATAGTAACTATGGCTACACCTTC
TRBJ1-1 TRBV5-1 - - CASSSLLGGGGDNTEAFF TGCGCCAGCAGCTCTCTCCTGGGGGGGGGCGGTGATAACACTGAAGCTTTCTTT